This is a list of T cell receptor beta chains from one sample in a study of blood T cell repertoires in COVID-19. Profiled with immunoSEQ multiplex PCR; TCRdb holds only in-frame clones, not every one. The sample records about 35,000 clones, approximately 85% being singletons. The specimen was peripheral blood. These receptors were obtained from a man aged 55 to 69 with active or convalescent COVID-19. The CDR3 runs from the conserved cysteine through the conserved F or W. The order of the fields is V gene, J gene, D gene, clone size, CDR3 DNA, CDR3 protein. The D gene is left open where the match is weak. A clone size is listed for some rows: how often the clone was seen (once, few, many), or a class if it is expanded.

V: TRBV2
J: TRBJ2-5
D: TRBD2
size: NA
DNA: TGTGCCAGCAGTGATTCTAGCGGGGGGGTTATTCAAGAGACCCAGTACTTC
CDR3: CASSDSSGGVIQETQYF

V: TRBV19
J: TRBJ2-1
D: TRBD1
size: NA
DNA: TGTGCCAGTAGTACCCGACAGGGGAATGAGCAGTTCTTC
CDR3: CASSTRQGNEQFF

V: TRBV19
J: TRBJ1-1
D: NA
size: NA
DNA: TGTGCCAGTAGTTCACATGAAGAGGGTCGGTCTGAAGCTTTCTTT
CDR3: CASSSHEEGRSEAFF

V: TRBV6-5
J: TRBJ2-2
D: NA
size: NA
DNA: TGTGCCAGCCGAATGAGGGGGACCGGGGAGCTGTTTTTT
CDR3: CASRMRGTGELFF

V: TRBV6-5
J: TRBJ2-5
D: TRBD2
size: NA
DNA: TGTGCCAGTGCTCGGGGGGGCCTGGAGACCCAGTACTTC
CDR3: CASARGGLETQYF

V: TRBV24-1
J: TRBJ2-1
D: TRBD2
size: NA
DNA: TGTGCCACCAGCCCGGGACTAGCGACCTACAATGAGCAGTTCTTC
CDR3: CATSPGLATYNEQFF

V: TRBV30
J: TRBJ1-5
D: NA
size: NA
DNA: TGTGCCTGGAGCTGGGGGGATAATCAGCCCCAGCATTTT
CDR3: CAWSWGDNQPQHF

V: TRBV11-2
J: TRBJ1-2
D: NA
size: NA
DNA: TGTGCCAGCAGCCCGGGGGTTTATGGCTACACCTTC
CDR3: CASSPGVYGYTF

V: TRBV7-9
J: TRBJ1-3
D: NA
size: NA
DNA: TGTGCCAGCAGCGACAGCCAACTACGACGACCCTCCTCTGGAAACACCATATATTTT
CDR3: CASSDSQLRRPSSGNTIYF

V: TRBV30
J: TRBJ1-2
D: TRBD1
size: NA
DNA: TGTGCCTGGAGTGTAATTTTGGGACAGGGGGCTATTCTTTTC
CDR3: CAWSVILGQGAILF

V: TRBV13
J: TRBJ1-2
D: TRBD1
size: NA
DNA: TGTGCCAGCAGCAAAGAGGGACAGGTGAACTATGGCTACACCTTC
CDR3: CASSKEGQVNYGYTF

V: TRBV10-3
J: TRBJ1-1
D: NA
size: NA
DNA: TGTGCCATCAATGCGGGCACCATGAACACTGAAGCTTTCTTT
CDR3: CAINAGTMNTEAFF

V: TRBV28
J: TRBJ1-5
D: NA
size: NA
DNA: TGTGCCAGCCTCAGCGCGACAGGTTATAGCAATCAGCCCCAGCATTTT
CDR3: CASLSATGYSNQPQHF

V: TRBV7-2
J: TRBJ2-1
D: NA
size: NA
DNA: TGTGCCAGCAGCTTAGAGATCGGAGGGAATGAGCAGTTCTTC
CDR3: CASSLEIGGNEQFF

V: TRBV5-4
J: TRBJ2-6
D: NA
size: NA
DNA: TGTGCCAGCAGGCTAGATAGAGACCCCGGGGCCAACGTCCTGACTTTC
CDR3: CASRLDRDPGANVLTF

V: TRBV28
J: TRBJ2-3
D: TRBD2
size: once
DNA: TGTGCCAGCAGTGGCCCTTGGGCTAGCGGGGGGGCCGGCACAGATACGCAGTATTTT
CDR3: CASSGPWASGGAGTDTQYF

V: TRBV6-6
J: TRBJ1-2
D: TRBD1
size: NA
DNA: TGTGCCAGCAGCCACCGTAGCCAGGGGGAAGGGAATGGCTACACCTTC
CDR3: CASSHRSQGEGNGYTF

V: TRBV5-4
J: TRBJ2-1
D: TRBD2
size: NA
DNA: TGTGCCAGTTCCCTAGCGGGAGACAGGCATGAGCAGTTCTTC
CDR3: CASSLAGDRHEQFF

V: TRBV5-1
J: TRBJ1-2
D: TRBD1
size: NA
DNA: TGCGCCAGCAGCTTGGGGACAGGGGCTAACTATGGCTACACCTTC
CDR3: CASSLGTGANYGYTF

V: TRBV19
J: TRBJ1-3
D: NA
size: once
DNA: TGTGCCAGTACCGATATTAGACAGCGACTCTCTGGAAACACCATATATTTT
CDR3: CASTDIRQRLSGNTIYF

V: TRBV9
J: TRBJ2-2
D: NA
size: few
DNA: TGTGCCAGCAGCGTTCTTAGCGACAACACCGGGGAGCTGTTTTTT
CDR3: CASSVLSDNTGELFF

V: TRBV19
J: TRBJ2-3
D: TRBD1
size: NA
DNA: TGTGCCAGTATGAGGGGGACAGGGATTCTTTCAGATACGCAGTATTTT
CDR3: CASMRGTGILSDTQYF

V: TRBV9
J: TRBJ1-2
D: NA
size: NA
DNA: TGTGCCAGCAGCGTAGTGAACCCTCCCGGGTATGGCTACACCTTC
CDR3: CASSVVNPPGYGYTF

V: TRBV28
J: TRBJ2-1
D: TRBD2
size: NA
DNA: TGTGCCAGCAGCTCTCTAGCGGCCCCCGGGGGTGAGCAGTTCTTC
CDR3: CASSSLAAPGGEQFF

V: TRBV28
J: TRBJ1-2
D: NA
size: NA
DNA: TGTGCCAGCAGTTTCCAATGGGGCCTCTATGGCTACACCTTC
CDR3: CASSFQWGLYGYTF

V: TRBV18
J: TRBJ1-3
D: NA
size: NA
DNA: TGTGCCAGCCAACAGGTCTCTGGAAACACCATATATTTT
CDR3: CASQQVSGNTIYF

V: TRBV19
J: TRBJ2-3
D: TRBD2
size: NA
DNA: TGTGCCAGTAGTGGTGGACTAGCGGGGGCTCCTAGCACAGATACGCAGTATTTT
CDR3: CASSGGLAGAPSTDTQYF

V: TRBV5-4
J: TRBJ1-2
D: TRBD1
size: NA
DNA: TGTGCCAGCAGCTTGGGACAGGGGAACTATGGCTACACCTTC
CDR3: CASSLGQGNYGYTF

V: TRBV7-2
J: TRBJ2-3
D: TRBD2
size: once
DNA: TGTGCCAGCAGCGAGCAGCGGGGTGGAAGGGATACGCAGTATTTT
CDR3: CASSEQRGGRDTQYF

V: TRBV12-3/TRBV12-4
J: TRBJ1-4
D: NA
size: NA
DNA: TGTGCCAGCGGGGAGCCGGGCGAAAAACTGTTTTTT
CDR3: CASGEPGEKLFF

V: TRBV6-5
J: TRBJ1-2
D: NA
size: NA
DNA: TGTGCCAGCAAAGCTGGAGCTAACTATGGCTACACCTTC
CDR3: CASKAGANYGYTF

V: TRBV6-6
J: TRBJ1-1
D: NA
size: NA
DNA: TGTGCCAGCAGTTACACTAGAACTGAAGCTTTCTTT
CDR3: CASSYTRTEAFF

V: TRBV19
J: TRBJ2-1
D: TRBD2
size: once
DNA: TGTGCCAGTAGTCCCCGGGAGGGGCTAATACTACCCCATGAGCAGTTCTTC
CDR3: CASSPREGLILPHEQFF

V: TRBV6-5
J: TRBJ1-1
D: TRBD1
size: once
DNA: TGTGCCAGCAGTTACACGCCCACAGGGGACACTGAAGCTTTCTTT
CDR3: CASSYTPTGDTEAFF

V: TRBV6-2/TRBV6-3
J: TRBJ2-1
D: NA
size: NA
DNA: TGTGCCAGCAGTCCCCGAGCCCTTCCTCCCTACAATGAGCAGTTCTTC
CDR3: CASSPRALPPYNEQFF

V: TRBV19
J: TRBJ2-2
D: NA
size: NA
DNA: TGTGCCAGTAGTTCACCATTCATCCTACCGAATACCGGGGAGCTGTTTTTT
CDR3: CASSSPFILPNTGELFF

V: TRBV9
J: TRBJ1-3
D: NA
size: once
DNA: TGTGCCAGCAGCGTACAGGGAAATGGTGCTGGAAACACCATATATTTT
CDR3: CASSVQGNGAGNTIYF

V: TRBV6-2/TRBV6-3
J: TRBJ1-5
D: TRBD1
size: NA
DNA: TGTGCCAGCAGTTTCGACAGGGTTGATCAGCCCCAGCATTTT
CDR3: CASSFDRVDQPQHF

V: TRBV5-6
J: TRBJ1-4
D: NA
size: NA
DNA: TGTGCCAGCAGCTTCAAGCCCACTAATGAAAAACTGTTTTTT
CDR3: CASSFKPTNEKLFF

V: TRBV19
J: TRBJ1-4
D: TRBD1
size: NA
DNA: TGTGCCAGTAGTATCGGGACAGGGTTTCAGGGTGAAAAACTGTTTTTT
CDR3: CASSIGTGFQGEKLFF

V: TRBV6-2/TRBV6-3
J: TRBJ2-5
D: NA
size: NA
DNA: TGTGCCAGCAGTTACCCCGCGGGTCGAGAGACCCAGTACTTC
CDR3: CASSYPAGRETQYF

V: TRBV20-1
J: TRBJ2-3
D: TRBD2
size: few
DNA: TGCAGTGCTAGTGACGGAGGGACTAGCGGCACAGATACGCAGTATTTT
CDR3: CSASDGGTSGTDTQYF

V: TRBV28
J: TRBJ1-2
D: TRBD1
size: NA
DNA: TGTGCCAGCAGACAAATCGACAGGGTGGATGGCTACACCTTC
CDR3: CASRQIDRVDGYTF

V: TRBV5-4
J: TRBJ2-2
D: TRBD1
size: NA
DNA: TGTGCCAGCAGTGGGACAGGGAACACCGGGGAGCTGTTTTTT
CDR3: CASSGTGNTGELFF

V: TRBV5-4
J: TRBJ2-2
D: NA
size: NA
DNA: TGTGCCAGCAGCTTTCAGGGAAGCACCGGGGAGCTGTTTTTT
CDR3: CASSFQGSTGELFF

V: TRBV5-1
J: TRBJ1-1
D: NA
size: NA
DNA: TGCGCCAGCAGACCTCCGGGACAAAGGTTTACTGAAGCTTTCTTT
CDR3: CASRPPGQRFTEAFF

V: TRBV11-2
J: TRBJ1-6
D: NA
size: few
DNA: TGTGCCAGCAGCTTTTTTGGCATGAATTCACCCCTCCACTTT
CDR3: CASSFFGMNSPLHF

V: TRBV19
J: TRBJ2-1
D: TRBD2
size: NA
DNA: TGTGCCAGTAGTAGCCTAGCGGGTTCAAATGAGCAGTTCTTC
CDR3: CASSSLAGSNEQFF